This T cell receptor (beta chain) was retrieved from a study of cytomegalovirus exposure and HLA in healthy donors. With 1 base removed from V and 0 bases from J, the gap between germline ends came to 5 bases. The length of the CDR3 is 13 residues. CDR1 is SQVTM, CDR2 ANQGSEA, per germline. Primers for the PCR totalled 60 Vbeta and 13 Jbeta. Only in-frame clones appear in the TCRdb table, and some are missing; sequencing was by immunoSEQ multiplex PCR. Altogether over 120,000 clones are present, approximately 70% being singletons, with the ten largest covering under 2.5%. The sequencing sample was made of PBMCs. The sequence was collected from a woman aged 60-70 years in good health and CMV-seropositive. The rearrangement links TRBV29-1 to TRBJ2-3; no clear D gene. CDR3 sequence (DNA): TGCAGCGTTGAAGTATCTAGCACAGATACGCAGTATTTT. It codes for CSVEVSSTDTQYF.